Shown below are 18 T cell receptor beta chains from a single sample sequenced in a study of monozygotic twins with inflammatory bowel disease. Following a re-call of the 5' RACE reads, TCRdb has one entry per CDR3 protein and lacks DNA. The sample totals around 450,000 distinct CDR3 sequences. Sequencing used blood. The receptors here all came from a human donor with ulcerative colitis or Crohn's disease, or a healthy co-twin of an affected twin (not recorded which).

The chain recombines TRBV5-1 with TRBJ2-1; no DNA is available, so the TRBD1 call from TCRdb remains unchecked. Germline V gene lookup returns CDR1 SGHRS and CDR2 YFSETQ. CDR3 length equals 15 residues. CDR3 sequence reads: CASSARGPSYNEQFF.

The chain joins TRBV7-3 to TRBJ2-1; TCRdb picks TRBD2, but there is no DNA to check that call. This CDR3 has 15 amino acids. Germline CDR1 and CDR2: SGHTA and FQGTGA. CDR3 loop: CASSLSGTSNNEQFF.

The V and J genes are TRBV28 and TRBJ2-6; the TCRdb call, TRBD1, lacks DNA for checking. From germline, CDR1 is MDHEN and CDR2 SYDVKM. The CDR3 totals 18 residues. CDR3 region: CASSERQGIGTGANVLTF.

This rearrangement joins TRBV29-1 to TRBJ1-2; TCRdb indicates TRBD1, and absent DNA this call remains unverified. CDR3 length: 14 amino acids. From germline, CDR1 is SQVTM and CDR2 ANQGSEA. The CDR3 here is CSAGTPAANYGYTF.

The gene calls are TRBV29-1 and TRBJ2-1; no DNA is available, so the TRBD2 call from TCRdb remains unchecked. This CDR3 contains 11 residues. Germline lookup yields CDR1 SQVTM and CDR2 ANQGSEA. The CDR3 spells CSVRAYNEQFF.

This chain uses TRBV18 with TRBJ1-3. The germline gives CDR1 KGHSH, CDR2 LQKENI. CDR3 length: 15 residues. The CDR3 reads CASSPPTGSGNTIYF.

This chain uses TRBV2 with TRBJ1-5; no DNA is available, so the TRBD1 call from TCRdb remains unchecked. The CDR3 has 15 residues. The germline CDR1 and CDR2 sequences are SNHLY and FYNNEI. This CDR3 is CASSGTGNSNQPQHF.

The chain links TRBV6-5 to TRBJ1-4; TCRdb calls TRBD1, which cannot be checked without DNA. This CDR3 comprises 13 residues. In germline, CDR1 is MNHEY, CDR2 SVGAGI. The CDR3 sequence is CATKGTGYEKLFF.

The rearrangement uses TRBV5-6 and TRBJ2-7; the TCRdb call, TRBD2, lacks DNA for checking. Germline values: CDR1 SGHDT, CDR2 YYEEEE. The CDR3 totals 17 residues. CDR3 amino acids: CASSFTSGRAPSYEQYF.

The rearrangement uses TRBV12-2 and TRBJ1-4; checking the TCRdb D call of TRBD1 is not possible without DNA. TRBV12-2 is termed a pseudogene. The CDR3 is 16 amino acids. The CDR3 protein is CASRFQVKGVVLNCFF.

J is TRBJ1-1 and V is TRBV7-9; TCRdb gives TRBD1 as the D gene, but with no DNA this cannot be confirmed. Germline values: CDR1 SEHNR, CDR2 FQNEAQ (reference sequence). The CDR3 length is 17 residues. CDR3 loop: CASSSPEEGAPRGEAFF.

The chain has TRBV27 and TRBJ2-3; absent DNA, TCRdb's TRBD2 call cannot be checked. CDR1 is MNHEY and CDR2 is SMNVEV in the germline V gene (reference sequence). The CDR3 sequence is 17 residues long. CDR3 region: CASSSGSGLVSTDTQYF.

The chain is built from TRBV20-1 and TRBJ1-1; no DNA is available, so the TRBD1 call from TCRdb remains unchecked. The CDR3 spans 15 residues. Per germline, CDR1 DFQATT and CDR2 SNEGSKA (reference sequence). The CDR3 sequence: CSAAPPGDPNTEAFF.

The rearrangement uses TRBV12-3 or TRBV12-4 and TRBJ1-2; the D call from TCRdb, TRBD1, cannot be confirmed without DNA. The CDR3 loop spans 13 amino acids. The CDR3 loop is CASSPGRRHGYTF.

CDR3 in amino acids: CASSSHGDLRATGELFF. The chain employs TRBV7-7 and TRBJ2-2; the TRBD2 assignment by TCRdb is unverifiable without DNA. CDR1 is SSHAT and CDR2 is FNYEAQ in the germline V gene (reference sequence). The CDR3 is 17 residues long.

The CDR3: CSAYDNYNSPLHF. The V gene is TRBV20-1, the J gene TRBJ1-6. The CDR3 is 13 amino acids. Germline CDR1 is DFQATT and CDR2 is SNEGSKA (reference sequence).

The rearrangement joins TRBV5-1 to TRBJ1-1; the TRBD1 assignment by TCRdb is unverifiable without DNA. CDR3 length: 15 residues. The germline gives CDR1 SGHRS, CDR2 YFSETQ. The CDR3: CASSLDRQVPTEAFF.

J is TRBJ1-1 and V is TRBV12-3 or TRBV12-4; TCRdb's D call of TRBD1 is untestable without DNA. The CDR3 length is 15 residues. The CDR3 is CASSLFGTVNTEAFF.